The clone carrying this T cell receptor beta chain has only a few counts. What it binds is unknown. These data belong to a study of CD8 T cells in ankylosing spondylitis. CDR1 and CDR2 from the germline V gene are MDHEN and SYDVKM. This CDR3 is 14 amino acids long. V lost 5 bases and J 6 bases, leaving 14 bases between the germline ends. Findings and caveats of the study: The study identified a TCR beta motif of 7 or 8 highly homologous variants that appeared characteristic of ankylosing spondylitis blood.

TCRdb re-derived calls from the 5' RACE reads in MiXCR, one entry per CDR3 protein. The sample consists of 250,000 to 350,000 distinct CDR3 sequences, roughly 8% of them appearing once. Sequenced input: blood, either unsorted or a sorted T cell fraction (not recorded which). This sequence originates from a male donor with ankylosing spondylitis. V is TRBV28 and J is TRBJ1-5, with D unclear. The CDR3 DNA reads as TGTGCCAGCAGTCTCACCTGGGGTGGTCAGCCCCAGCATTTT. As protein: CASSLTWGGQPQHF.